Listed below are T cell receptor beta chains from one sample, sequenced in a study of CD8 T cells in ankylosing spondylitis. TCRdb fed the 5' RACE reads into MiXCR, producing one record per CDR3 protein. The sample holds about 240,000 distinct CDR3 sequences, about 9.1% seen once. Source material: blood, either unsorted or a sorted T cell fraction (not recorded which). The source is a male donor with ankylosing spondylitis or in good health (not recorded which). CDR3s include the opening cysteine and the closing phenylalanine or tryptophan. Each record gives: V gene, D gene, J gene, clone size, CDR3 DNA, CDR3 protein. The D gene is left open where the match is weak. Rows may omit the clone size; those that give it use once, few, many or a size class.

v_gene: TRBV12-3/TRBV12-4
d_gene: TRBD2
j_gene: TRBJ2-1
abundance: many
CDR3nt: TGTGCCAGCAGTGGGGGGGGTAGCGGGAGTTGGAATGAGCAGTTCTTC
CDR3aa: CASSGGGSGSWNEQFF

v_gene: TRBV20-1
d_gene: .
j_gene: TRBJ1-2
abundance: few
CDR3nt: TGCAGTGTCGTAGGCGGGGGATATGGCTACACCTTC
CDR3aa: CSVVGGGYGYTF

v_gene: TRBV5-1
d_gene: TRBD1
j_gene: TRBJ1-1
abundance: many
CDR3nt: TGCGCCAGCGGAACAGGGGGTTCTGACGGTGAAGCTTTCTTT
CDR3aa: CASGTGGSDGEAFF

v_gene: TRBV20-1
d_gene: TRBD2
j_gene: TRBJ2-3
abundance: few
CDR3nt: TGCAGTGCTAGCCTAGCGGGGGGCAGCACAGATACGCAGTATTTT
CDR3aa: CSASLAGGSTDTQYF

v_gene: TRBV5-1
d_gene: .
j_gene: TRBJ1-2
abundance: many
CDR3nt: TGCGCCAGCAGCTTGGCACGGGGGGTAGACTATGGCTACACCTTC
CDR3aa: CASSLARGVDYGYTF

v_gene: TRBV5-5
d_gene: TRBD1
j_gene: TRBJ1-2
abundance: .
CDR3nt: TGTGCCAGCAGCTTGGAGGGACAGAATAACTATGGCTACACCTTC
CDR3aa: CASSLEGQNNYGYTF

v_gene: TRBV7-9
d_gene: .
j_gene: TRBJ1-1
abundance: many
CDR3nt: TGCCTCTGGGGGAGGGGGGAAGCTTTCTTT
CDR3aa: CLWGRGEAFF

v_gene: TRBV5-1
d_gene: .
j_gene: TRBJ2-5
abundance: many
CDR3nt: TGCGCCAGCAGCTTCACGGCGGGTGCCCCCCAAGAGACCCAGTACTTC
CDR3aa: CASSFTAGAPQETQYF

v_gene: TRBV12-3/TRBV12-4
d_gene: .
j_gene: TRBJ1-2
abundance: .
CDR3nt: TGTGCCAGCAGAGGTCCGGTTAACTATGGCTACACCTTC
CDR3aa: CASRGPVNYGYTF

v_gene: TRBV30
d_gene: .
j_gene: TRBJ2-1
abundance: few
CDR3nt: TGTGCCTGGGATCCAGGGACACAGAGCTCCTACAATGAGCAGTTCTTC
CDR3aa: CAWDPGTQSSYNEQFF

v_gene: TRBV5-1
d_gene: .
j_gene: TRBJ2-6
abundance: many
CDR3nt: TGCGCCAGCAGCTTGGGCGGCGTCAGCTCTGGGGCCAACGTCCTGACTTTC
CDR3aa: CASSLGGVSSGANVLTF

v_gene: TRBV20-1
d_gene: .
j_gene: TRBJ1-6
abundance: many
CDR3nt: TGCAGTGCCAGACTCGGGGGCGCCCTTGGGTCACCCCTCCACTTT
CDR3aa: CSARLGGALGSPLHF

v_gene: TRBV7-9
d_gene: .
j_gene: TRBJ1-1
abundance: many
CDR3nt: TGTGCCAGCAACATAGGGGGTCCGATGAACACTGAAGCTTTCTTT
CDR3aa: CASNIGGPMNTEAFF

v_gene: TRBV5-1
d_gene: .
j_gene: TRBJ1-1
abundance: many
CDR3nt: TGCGCCAGCAGCTTGGCCGGGGGGGCAAGTGAAGCTTTCTTT
CDR3aa: CASSLAGGASEAFF

v_gene: TRBV12-3/TRBV12-4
d_gene: .
j_gene: TRBJ2-2
abundance: many
CDR3nt: TGTGCCAGCAGTTTACAGCAGCTCAACACCGGGGAGCTGTTTTTT
CDR3aa: CASSLQQLNTGELFF

v_gene: TRBV12-3/TRBV12-4
d_gene: .
j_gene: TRBJ2-7
abundance: many
CDR3nt: TGTGCCAGCAGGCGGTTTTACGAGCAGTACTTC
CDR3aa: CASRRFYEQYF

v_gene: TRBV12-3/TRBV12-4
d_gene: TRBD2
j_gene: TRBJ2-3
abundance: many
CDR3nt: TGTGCCAGCAGTCCTGGGACTAGCGGGAGTGGTAGCACAGATACGCAGTATTTT
CDR3aa: CASSPGTSGSGSTDTQYF

v_gene: TRBV7-2
d_gene: .
j_gene: TRBJ2-3
abundance: few
CDR3nt: TGTGCCAGCAGCCCCGACAGGGCGGGGGCCTACACAGATACGCAGTATTTT
CDR3aa: CASSPDRAGAYTDTQYF

v_gene: TRBV7-2
d_gene: TRBD2
j_gene: TRBJ2-5
abundance: few
CDR3nt: TGTGCCAGCAGCTTAGGAGTGCTAGCGGGGGAAGAGACCCAGTACTTC
CDR3aa: CASSLGVLAGEETQYF

v_gene: TRBV4-3
d_gene: TRBD1
j_gene: TRBJ2-2
abundance: many
CDR3nt: TGCGCCAGCAGCCAAGACACGACAGGGGTTCACGGGGAGCTGTTTTTT
CDR3aa: CASSQDTTGVHGELFF

v_gene: TRBV20-1
d_gene: TRBD1
j_gene: TRBJ1-6
abundance: many
CDR3nt: TGCAGTGCTAATGAAGGGGGCAAGGGTTCACCCCTCCACTTT
CDR3aa: CSANEGGKGSPLHF

v_gene: TRBV20-1
d_gene: .
j_gene: TRBJ2-1
abundance: .
CDR3nt: TGCAGTGCCGGGAGGGGGACAGGGTTTTTTCAGGATGAGCAGTTCTTC
CDR3aa: CSAGRGTGFFQDEQFF

v_gene: TRBV27
d_gene: TRBD2
j_gene: TRBJ2-1
abundance: .
CDR3nt: TGTGCCAGCAGTTTGGGAGGGATATCTTACAATGAGCAGTTCTTC
CDR3aa: CASSLGGISYNEQFF

v_gene: TRBV15
d_gene: .
j_gene: TRBJ1-1
abundance: .
CDR3nt: TGTGCCACCAGCAGCAAACTAGGGAACACTGAAGCTTTCTTT
CDR3aa: CATSSKLGNTEAFF

v_gene: TRBV2
d_gene: .
j_gene: TRBJ1-2
abundance: few
CDR3nt: TGTGCCAGCAGTGAAGCCATAGTGGGTAATGGCTACACCTTC
CDR3aa: CASSEAIVGNGYTF

v_gene: TRBV19
d_gene: .
j_gene: TRBJ2-3
abundance: many
CDR3nt: TGTGCCAGTAGTGAGGGGCGGGCCAGCACAGATACGCAGTATTTT
CDR3aa: CASSEGRASTDTQYF

v_gene: TRBV3-1
d_gene: TRBD2
j_gene: TRBJ2-3
abundance: many
CDR3nt: TGTGCCAGCAGCTACCGACTAGCGGGGGTTGATACGCAGTATTTT
CDR3aa: CASSYRLAGVDTQYF

v_gene: TRBV9
d_gene: .
j_gene: TRBJ1-1
abundance: many
CDR3nt: TGTGCCAGCAGCGTAGATATGGCCACCCAGAACACTGAAGCTTTCTTT
CDR3aa: CASSVDMATQNTEAFF

v_gene: TRBV3-1
d_gene: .
j_gene: TRBJ2-1
abundance: many
CDR3nt: TGTGCCAGCAGCCAAGATCAGGGGGGGGCCTACAATGAGCAGTTCTTC
CDR3aa: CASSQDQGGAYNEQFF

v_gene: TRBV6-1
d_gene: TRBD2
j_gene: TRBJ2-4
abundance: few
CDR3nt: TGTGCCAGCATTCCCGGAGCCGGGAGGGGAAAAAACATTCAGTACTTC
CDR3aa: CASIPGAGRGKNIQYF

v_gene: TRBV5-6
d_gene: .
j_gene: TRBJ2-5
abundance: few
CDR3nt: TGTGCCAGCAGCTTGTCAGCACCCTCTATTGTAGTGCAAGAGACCCAGTACTTC
CDR3aa: CASSLSAPSIVVQETQYF

v_gene: TRBV15
d_gene: .
j_gene: TRBJ2-7
abundance: many
CDR3nt: TGTGCCACCAGCAGAGATAAGATGAGCTCCTACGAGCAGTACTTC
CDR3aa: CATSRDKMSSYEQYF

v_gene: TRBV10-3
d_gene: TRBD1
j_gene: TRBJ1-5
abundance: many
CDR3nt: TGTGCCATCAGCACCGACAGGGTGAATCAGCCCCAGCATTTT
CDR3aa: CAISTDRVNQPQHF

v_gene: TRBV12-3/TRBV12-4
d_gene: .
j_gene: TRBJ2-4
abundance: many
CDR3nt: TGTGCCAGCAGTTTAGGGGCCTTACTAGCCAAAAACATTCAGTACTTC
CDR3aa: CASSLGALLAKNIQYF

v_gene: TRBV20-1
d_gene: .
j_gene: TRBJ2-3
abundance: many
CDR3nt: TGCAGTGCTATCGGGACAACTAGCACAGATACGCAGTATTTT
CDR3aa: CSAIGTTSTDTQYF

v_gene: TRBV4-3
d_gene: TRBD1
j_gene: TRBJ2-1
abundance: .
CDR3nt: TGCGCCAGCAGCCAAGATAGACAGGGAAGTATCCCCTACAATGAGCAGTTCTTC
CDR3aa: CASSQDRQGSIPYNEQFF

v_gene: TRBV11-1
d_gene: TRBD2
j_gene: TRBJ2-5
abundance: many
CDR3nt: TGTGCCAGCAGCCCAGAAGTGGGACTAGCGGCGAACCAAGAGACCCAGTACTTC
CDR3aa: CASSPEVGLAANQETQYF

v_gene: TRBV27
d_gene: .
j_gene: TRBJ2-1
abundance: few
CDR3nt: TGTGCCAGCAGTTCAATTTCGACAGGATCCGATGAGCAGTTCTTC
CDR3aa: CASSSISTGSDEQFF

v_gene: TRBV5-1
d_gene: .
j_gene: TRBJ2-1
abundance: many
CDR3nt: TGCGCCAGCAGGAAACCCACTACCGGGGATCCTTACAATGAGCAGTTCTTC
CDR3aa: CASRKPTTGDPYNEQFF

v_gene: TRBV20-1
d_gene: .
j_gene: TRBJ2-1
abundance: .
CDR3nt: TGCAGTGCTCGGGACACCGACTTCTTCAATGAGCAGTTCTTC
CDR3aa: CSARDTDFFNEQFF

v_gene: TRBV5-1
d_gene: .
j_gene: TRBJ2-5
abundance: few
CDR3nt: TGCGCCAGCAGCCCATTACCCCCGGGAGAGACCCAGTACTTC
CDR3aa: CASSPLPPGETQYF

v_gene: TRBV18
d_gene: TRBD2
j_gene: TRBJ2-1
abundance: .
CDR3nt: TGTGCCAGCTCACCAAATGGCGGGAGGGCCACTGGAGAGTCCTACAATGAGCAGTTCTTC
CDR3aa: CASSPNGGRATGESYNEQFF

v_gene: TRBV7-2
d_gene: TRBD1
j_gene: TRBJ2-7
abundance: many
CDR3nt: TGTGCCAGCAGCTCCGACAGGGGGCTGGAGCAGTACTTC
CDR3aa: CASSSDRGLEQYF

v_gene: TRBV29-1
d_gene: TRBD1
j_gene: TRBJ1-4
abundance: many
CDR3nt: TGCAGCGTTACGACAGGGGATGAAAAACTGTTTTTT
CDR3aa: CSVTTGDEKLFF

v_gene: TRBV20-1
d_gene: TRBD1
j_gene: TRBJ1-1
abundance: many
CDR3nt: TGCAGTGCTAGAGTTCCAGGGGGCAACACTGAAGCTTTCTTT
CDR3aa: CSARVPGGNTEAFF

v_gene: TRBV5-1
d_gene: TRBD1
j_gene: TRBJ2-5
abundance: .
CDR3nt: TGCGCCAGCAGCTTCCGGACAGGAGAGACCCAGTCCTTC
CDR3aa: CASSFRTGETQSF

v_gene: TRBV20-1
d_gene: TRBD1
j_gene: TRBJ1-5
abundance: many
CDR3nt: TGCAGTGCTAGGTCCTTAGGGGGCTCGAGCAATCAGCCCCAGCATTTT
CDR3aa: CSARSLGGSSNQPQHF

v_gene: TRBV2
d_gene: .
j_gene: TRBJ2-7
abundance: many
CDR3nt: TGTGCCAGCAGCCTGCCCGGGGTAAACTACGAGCAGTACTTC
CDR3aa: CASSLPGVNYEQYF

v_gene: TRBV7-2
d_gene: .
j_gene: TRBJ2-1
abundance: many
CDR3nt: TGTGCCAGCAGCTTAGTACAGGGCGGATACAATGAGCAGTTCTTC
CDR3aa: CASSLVQGGYNEQFF

v_gene: TRBV12-3/TRBV12-4
d_gene: TRBD1
j_gene: TRBJ2-5
abundance: many
CDR3nt: TGTGCCAGCAGTCTCGGGACAGGGGGCAGGGAGACCCAGTACTTC
CDR3aa: CASSLGTGGRETQYF